The entry below describes one TCR beta chain. Only in-frame clones appear in the TCRdb table, and some are missing; sequencing was by immunoSEQ multiplex PCR. The sample yields around 89,000 clones, more than 70% seen once. This record belongs to a study of blood T cell repertoires in COVID-19. The sequencing sample was made of peripheral blood. This TCR came from a man in his sixties with acute or convalescent COVID-19.

CDR3 amino acids: CASSQVPGRRETQYF. The CDR3, as DNA: TGTGCCAGCAGCCAAGTTCCCGGGAGACGGGAGACCCAGTACTTC. The chain employs TRBV3-1 (or the pseudogene TRBV3-2) and TRBJ2-5, with D maybe TRBD2 (6 bases). V was cut by 1 base and J by 5 bases, with 14 bases left in between. CDR1 is LGHDT and CDR2 is YNNKEL in the germline V gene (reference sequence). The CDR3 extends over 15 amino acids.